The T cell receptor beta chain described here comes from a study of blood T cell repertoires in COVID-19. For the study at large: Some COVID-19 samples were acute and others convalescent; all came from the United States, Italy and Spain. PBMCs, B-cell-depleted T cells, or T cells provided the cDNA or gDNA that made up the material.

Participant age was roughly 18 to 90 years, and participants resided in 20 to 30 US areas. Which cohort a participant joined came from the clinical history participants gave. This CDR3 comprises 13 residues. The trim removed 9 bases at V and 5 bases at J, leaving 4 bases unmatched. Germline-derived CDR1 and CDR2 are LNHDA and SQIVND (reference sequence). Profiled with immunoSEQ multiplex PCR; TCRdb holds only in-frame clones, not every one. The top ten clones hold approximately 4% of a sample with about 280,000 clones, just under 90% of them seen once. The genes are TRBV19 and TRBJ2-5, with TRBD2 identical over 12 bases. The receptor's source is a woman aged 25-40 years with acute COVID-19. The source material was PBMCs or T cells enriched from blood (not recorded which). CDR3 DNA: TGTGCCAGCAGGACTAGCGGGACCGAGACCCAGTACTTC. This codes for CASRTSGTETQYF.